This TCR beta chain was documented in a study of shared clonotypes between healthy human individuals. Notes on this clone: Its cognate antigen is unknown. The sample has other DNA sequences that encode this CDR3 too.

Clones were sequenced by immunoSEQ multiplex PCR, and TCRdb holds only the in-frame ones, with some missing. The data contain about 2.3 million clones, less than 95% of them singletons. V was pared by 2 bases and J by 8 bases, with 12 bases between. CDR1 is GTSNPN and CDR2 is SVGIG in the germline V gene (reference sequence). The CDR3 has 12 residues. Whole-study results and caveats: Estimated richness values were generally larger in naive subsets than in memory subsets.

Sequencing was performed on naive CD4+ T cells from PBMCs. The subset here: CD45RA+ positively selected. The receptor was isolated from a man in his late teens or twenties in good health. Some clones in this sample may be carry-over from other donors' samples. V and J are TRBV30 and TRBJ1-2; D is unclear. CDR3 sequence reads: CAWSPSALGYTF. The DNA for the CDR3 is TGTGCCTGGAGTCCGTCAGCCCTGGGCTACACCTTC. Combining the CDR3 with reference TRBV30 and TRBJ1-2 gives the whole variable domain SQTIHQWPATLVQPVGSPLSLECTVEGTSNPNLYWYRQAAGRGLQLLFYSVGIGQISSEVPQNLSASRPQDRQFILSSKKLLLSDSGFYLCAWSPSALGYTFGSGTRLTVV.